The present entry profiles one TCR beta chain with its context. What it binds is not known. The V gene's germline CDR1 is MNHEY and CDR2 SVGAGI. This CDR3 has 15 amino acids. Generation of TCR beta cDNA was performed by 5'RACE template switching incorporating UMIs. Each CDR3 protein gets one entry in TCRdb, which reprocessed the 5' RACE reads and gives no DNA. The sample data list 200,000 to 300,000 distinct CDR3 sequences. The data derive from a study of T cells expressing NK-cell markers. Study-wide context: All TCR beta repertoires analysed originated from sorted CD3+CD56+NKG2C+, CD3+CD56+NKG2C- and CD3+CD56-NKG2C+ T cells.

Study-wide points: Dominant NKG2C+ clonotypes in roughly 6 donors made up about 1.0-7.0% of CD8+ T cells.

The sequence was obtained from a woman aged 18-70 years in good health. Sequencing was carried out using blood T cells: a sorted CD56 or NKG2C T cell subset, CD4+ or CD8+ T cells, or bulk PBMC T cells (not recorded which). This rearrangement joins TRBV6-5 to TRBJ2-2; there is no DNA to check the TCRdb D call of TRBD1. CDR3 protein: CASSSAGTARRALFF.